This entry lists 11 T cell receptor beta chains sequenced from one sample in a study of blood T cell repertoires in COVID-19. The method was immunoSEQ multiplex PCR; TCRdb's version includes in-frame clones alone and lacks a portion of them. The table shows 200,000 to 250,000 clones, with 85% to 90% occurring only once. The sample consisted of peripheral blood. The receptors originated from an elderly man with acute or convalescent COVID-19.

This chain uses TRBV5-1 with TRBJ1-4; 7 bases map to TRBD1. Germline V gene data show CDR1 as SGHRS and CDR2 as YFSETQ. V trimming: 4 bases; J trimming: 8 bases; junction bases outside the gene matches: 11. The CDR3 extends over 15 amino acids. CDR3 DNA sequence: TGCGCCAGCAGCCTGGGGGACAGCACGACCGAAAAACTGTTTTTT. This gives the protein CASSLGDSTTEKLFF.

The V gene is TRBV10-3, the J gene TRBJ2-1; weak D call: TRBD2 (6 bases). The CDR3 contains 17 residues. Germline-derived CDR1 and CDR2 are ENHRY and SYGVKD. The ends were cut back, 1 base at V and 7 bases at J, with 20 bases in the middle. DNA for the CDR3: TGTGCCATCAGTGAGTTTGGTAGCGGAGGGAAGGGAAATGAGCAGTTCTTC. Protein sequence: CAISEFGSGGKGNEQFF.

This chain joins TRBV28 and TRBJ1-3; 7 bases fit TRBD1. V was pared by 6 bases and J by 4 bases, with 9 bases of the junction left unmatched. Looked up from germline, CDR1 is MDHEN and CDR2 is SYDVKM. The CDR3 sequence is 15 residues long. The CDR3 nucleotides are TGTGCCAGCAGCGAGGTCGGGACAGAAGGAAACACCATATATTTT. Its protein product is CASSEVGTEGNTIYF.

Only one count was recorded for this clone. V and J are TRBV21-1 and TRBJ2-5; the table names TRBD1, a call not compared with the DNA. TRBV21-1 constitutes a pseudogene. There are 15 residues in the CDR3. CDR3 bases: TGTGCCAGCAGCATCAGGACAGTCTTACGAGAGACCCAGTACTTC. Residues: CASSIRTVLRETQYF.

The chain uses TRBV30 and TRBJ1-4; 10 positions match TRBD1. J lost 7 bases, V lost 1 base, and 9 bases had no gene match. The CDR3 is 16 residues long. Germline values: CDR1 GTSNPN, CDR2 SVGIG (reference sequence). In nucleotides, the CDR3 is TGTGCCTGGAGTGCGGGACAGGGGTTTAAGGGTGAAAAACTGTTTTTT. It codes for CAWSAGQGFKGEKLFF.

The chain combines TRBV25-1 with TRBJ2-7, with 10 nucleotides matching TRBD2. CDR3 length: 14 amino acids. Losses at the gene ends were 3 bases for V and 4 bases for J; bases not matched to a gene: 3. Germline CDR1 MGHDK, CDR2 SYGVNS. DNA of the CDR3: TGTGCCAGCAGTGATCTAGCGGGGGCATACGAGCAGTACTTC. It encodes CASSDLAGAYEQYF.

The J gene is TRBJ2-1, the V gene TRBV29-1; 10 bases map to TRBD2. The CDR3 consists of 16 residues. Germline CDR1 reads SQVTM; CDR2 reads ANQGSEA. J was trimmed by 4 bases and V by 4 bases; bases with no gene match: 10. This CDR3 is CSVVSLAGVAYNEQFF. CDR3 nucleotides: TGCAGCGTTGTATCCCTAGCGGGAGTCGCTTACAATGAGCAGTTCTTC.

This clone is a singleton in its sample. The gene calls are TRBV11-2 and TRBJ2-1; 7 nucleotides align to TRBD1. The germline V gene encodes CDR1 SGHAT and CDR2 FQNNGV. J was trimmed by 7 bases and V by 5 bases; bases with no gene match: 5. The CDR3 spans 13 residues. The CDR3 is CASSETGVNEQFF. The CDR3 DNA is TGTGCCAGCAGCGAAACAGGGGTGAATGAGCAGTTCTTC.

A few counts support this clone. V gene TRBV6-5 combines with J gene TRBJ2-1; D might be TRBD1 (6 bases). The germline V gene has CDR1 MNHEY and CDR2 SVGAGI. This CDR3 is 14 amino acids long. Trimming left V 8 bases short and J 8 bases short, with 19 bases between. This chain's CDR3 is CASGRQAKGDEQFF. CDR3 coding DNA: TGTGCCAGCGGAAGACAGGCAAAAGGGGATGAGCAGTTCTTC.

The chain couples TRBV18 to TRBJ2-1; D possibly corresponds to TRBD1 (5 bases). Germline V CDR1 and CDR2: KGHSH, LQKENI. This CDR3 has 14 residues. V shed 4 bases and J shed 2 bases, with 9 bases lying between them. The DNA for the CDR3 is TGTGCCAGCTCACGTGACAGCCCCTACAATGAGCAGTTCTTC. Its translation is CASSRDSPYNEQFF. The variable domain in full, with the rest retrieved from reference TRBV18 and TRBJ2-1, is NAGVMQNPRHLVRRRGQEARLRCSPMKGHSHVYWYRQLPEEGLKFMVYLQKENIIDESGMPKERFSAEFPKEGPSILRIQQVVRGDSAAYFCASSRDSPYNEQFFGPGTRLTVL.

In this sample, this clone turned up once. J is TRBJ1-4 and V is TRBV19; D unclear. This CDR3 region has 15 residues. The germline V gene has CDR1 LNHDA and CDR2 SQIVND (reference sequence). Between the trimmed V and J ends, which lost 2 bases and 7 bases, there was a span of 14 bases. The CDR3 DNA reads as TGTGCCAGTAGTATACGTGGCTCCAGAAGTGAAAAACTGTTTTTT. The encoded protein is CASSIRGSRSEKLFF.